One T cell receptor (beta chain) is described in this entry. Its antigen is undetermined. The sample originates from a study of OX40 agonist ivuxolimab in advanced cancers. Findings and limits, study-wide: Also present in some nonresponders was a low level of normalized T-cell clonal expansion.

TCRdb's table, derived via immunoSEQ multiplex PCR, lists solely in-frame clones and lacks some. The sample includes around 80,000 clones, 85% to 90% seen only once; the top ten take roughly 2.4%. CDR1 and CDR2 from the germline V gene are SQVTM and ANQGSEA. Deletions cut 4 bases from V and 9 bases from J, with 13 bases between. The CDR3 consists of 13 residues. The chain couples TRBV29-1 to TRBJ1-6, with a tentative D call TRBD1 (5 bases). The sample here was CD4+ or CD8+ T cells sorted from blood, taken in a trial of the OX40 agonist ivuxolimab. The receptor comes from an adult with an advanced solid tumor such as melanoma, head and neck, liver or kidney cancer. CDR3 in DNA: TGCAGCGTTGCGATTGCGGGGGGTTCACCCCTCCACTTT. Amino acid sequence: CSVAIAGGSPLHF.